Described below is a single T cell receptor (beta chain) sequence and its context. Its cognate antigen is unknown. This sample is part of a study of T cell responses to AZD1222 COVID-19 vaccine. Study results and caveats: Donors in the cohort were predominantly white British and more often female, and clonal diversity was possibly underestimated. Reportedly, nearly half the spike-specific TCRs target unmutated variant regions.

Sequenced by immunoSEQ multiplex PCR; TCRdb stores in-frame clones only, minus some. The sample holds 150,000 to 180,000 clones; approximately 87% are singletons and the top ten take 4.5% to 6%. The V end lost 0 bases, the J end lost 6 bases, and 12 bases lay between the germline ends. Germline values: CDR1 SGHTA, CDR2 FQGNSA. The CDR3 extends over 14 amino acids. The chain joins TRBV7-2 to TRBJ2-7; D gene uncertain. Sequencing used peripheral blood, obtained on day 0 of MenACWY control vaccination. The sequence was collected from an adult in good health. The CDR3 sequence is CASSLASQMSEQYV. DNA for the CDR3: TGTGCCAGCAGCTTAGCGTCTCAGATGAGCGAGCAGTACGTC.